The 17 T cell receptor beta chains listed next were all sequenced from one sample in a study of blood T cell repertoires in COVID-19. The repertoire was sequenced with immunoSEQ multiplex PCR; TCRdb's copy has only in-frame clones and lacks some. The sample records over 55,000 clones, roughly four fifths being singletons. The sequencing input was peripheral blood. The receptors originated from a man at least 80 years old with COVID-19, enrolled during active disease.

This CDR3 reads CSAAQNTEAFF. Written as DNA, the CDR3 is TGCAGTGCAGCCCAGAACACTGAAGCTTTCTTT. This sequence joins TRBV20-1 and TRBJ1-1, with no clear D. Germline V gene data show CDR1 as DFQATT and CDR2 as SNEGSKA (reference sequence). V dropped 6 bases and J dropped 1 base, with 6 bases sitting between them. The length of the CDR3 is 11 residues.

The chain recombines TRBV3-1 (or the pseudogene TRBV3-2) with TRBJ2-2, with 7 bases fitting TRBD2. Trimming cost V 8 bases and J 4 bases; bases outside gene matches: 10. CDR1 and CDR2 from the germline V gene are LGHDT and YNNKEL (reference sequence). This CDR3 contains 15 residues. Here the CDR3 DNA reads TGTGCCAGCGGGTGGGGGAGGGCCGCCACCGGGGAGCTGTTTTTT. Translation gives CASGWGRAATGELFF.

This rearrangement joins TRBV6-4 to TRBJ2-1; tentatively, D is TRBD1 (7 bases). This CDR3 is built from 16 residues. CDR1 and CDR2 from the germline V gene are MRHNA and SNTAGT. V was trimmed by 4 bases and J by 4 bases, leaving 17 bases between them. CDR3 loop: CASSAQSGGFYNEQFF. The CDR3 bases are TGTGCCAGCAGTGCCCAATCAGGGGGGTTTTACAATGAGCAGTTCTTC.

V usage is TRBV9 and J usage is TRBJ1-4; D is possibly TRBD1 (6 bases). Trimming cost V 4 bases and J 0 bases, with 19 bases left between them. Germline CDR1 and CDR2: SGDLS and YYNGEE. The CDR3 length is 18 residues. The CDR3 region is CASSRRGGAIATNEKLFF. The CDR3 region has the DNA TGTGCCAGCAGCCGCCGGGGGGGGGCTATTGCAACTAATGAAAAACTGTTTTTT. The complete variable domain, with remaining parts taken from reference TRBV9 and TRBJ1-4, reads DSGVTQTPKHLITATGQRVTLRCSPRSGDLSVYWYQQSLDQGLQFLIQYYNGEERAKGNILERFSAQQFPDLHSELNLSSLELGDSALYFCASSRRGGAIATNEKLFFGSGTQLSVL.

This sequence joins TRBV5-1 and TRBJ2-5; the match to TRBD1 covers 9 bases. Unmatched junction bases numbered 2, after V lost 3 bases and J lost 2 bases. The CDR3 is 14 residues long. The V gene's germline CDR1 is SGHRS and CDR2 YFSETQ. The CDR3 nucleotides are TGCGCCAGCAGCTCGGGACAGGGACAAGAGACCCAGTACTTC. Residues: CASSSGQGQETQYF.

The V gene is TRBV9, the J gene TRBJ2-1; the match to TRBD2 covers 9 bases. This CDR3 has 16 amino acids. With 1 base clipped from V and 2 bases from J, the junction kept 4 bases outside the gene matches. CDR1 is SGDLS and CDR2 is YYNGEE in the germline V gene. The CDR3 DNA follows: TGTGCCAGCAGCGTATTGGCTAGCGGGACCTACAATGAGCAGTTCTTC. Protein product: CASSVLASGTYNEQFF.

This chain connects TRBV7-9 to TRBJ1-5; TRBD1 agrees at 7 bases. Germline assignment: CDR1 SEHNR and CDR2 FQNEAQ (reference sequence). The CDR3 spans 15 residues. V lost 1 base to trimming and J lost 0 bases; unmatched junction nucleotides: 0. CDR3 coding DNA: TGTGCCAGCAGCTTAGGGGACAGTAGCAATCAGCCCCAGCATTTT. Protein sequence: CASSLGDSSNQPQHF.

This chain connects TRBV2 to TRBJ2-5, with TRBD1 identical over 11 bases. Per the germline V gene, CDR1 is SNHLY and CDR2 is FYNNEI. The CDR3 runs 14 residues. Germline trimming cut 4 bases from V and 4 bases from J; bases unmatched to any gene: 2. CDR3 region: CASSADRGRETQYF. The CDR3 nucleotides are TGTGCCAGCAGTGCGGACAGGGGGCGAGAGACCCAGTACTTC. The full variable domain, with the rest looked up from reference TRBV2 and TRBJ2-5, is EPEVTQTPSHQVTQMGQEVILRCVPISNHLYFYWYRQILGQKVEFLVSFYNNEISEKSEIFDDQFSVERPDGSNFTLKIRSTKLEDSAMYFCASSADRGRETQYFGPGTRLLVL.

V is TRBV30 and J is TRBJ2-5; 10 nucleotides match TRBD2. With 2 bases clipped from V and 4 bases from J, the junction kept 4 bases outside the gene matches. Germline V gene data show CDR1 as GTSNPN and CDR2 as SVGIG (reference sequence). The CDR3 consists of 14 residues. The CDR3 DNA reads TGTGCCTGGAGTCGGCTAGCGGGGGTAGAGACCCAGTACTTC. It yields the protein CAWSRLAGVETQYF.

In its sample, this clone was seen a few times. The chain carries TRBV7-2 and TRBJ1-5; no firm D call. Trimming took off 1 base at V and 0 bases at J, with 10 bases between the two ends. There are 16 residues in the CDR3. CDR1 is SGHTA, CDR2 FQGNSA, per germline. As DNA, the CDR3 is TGTGCCAGCAGCTTAGACGGTCCATATAGCAATCAGCCCCAGCATTTT. It is translated as CASSLDGPYSNQPQHF.

CDR3 in amino acids: CASSPSGLQTPAQYV. As DNA, the CDR3 is TGTGCCAGCAGCCCTTCGGGACTCCAAACTCCGGCGCAGTACGTC. The rearrangement links TRBV3-1 (or the pseudogene TRBV3-2) to TRBJ2-7; the D gene is possibly TRBD2 (6 bases). Deletions cut 4 bases from V and 9 bases from J, with 22 bases between. This CDR3 has 15 amino acids. The germline V gene encodes CDR1 LGHDT and CDR2 YNNKEL (reference sequence).

The chain recombines TRBV20-1 with TRBJ2-3; D unresolved. The CDR3 has 10 residues. V lost 6 bases to trimming and J lost 10 bases, with 11 bases between them. The germline gives CDR1 DFQATT, CDR2 SNEGSKA (reference sequence). The CDR3 nucleotides read TGCAGTGCCCCTGAAGAGGCGCAGTATTTT. It encodes CSAPEEAQYF.

The chain is built from TRBV5-6 and TRBJ1-2, with no clear D. Trimming stripped 7 bases from V and 4 bases from J, with 11 bases between. Per the germline V gene, CDR1 is SGHDT and CDR2 is YYEEEE. The CDR3 consists of 12 residues. The CDR3 is CASLSSGYGYTF. For the CDR3, the DNA is TGTGCCAGCCTCTCCTCGGGCTATGGCTACACCTTC.

This chain connects TRBV18 to TRBJ1-2; TRBD1 is a possible D gene (5 bases). This CDR3 comprises 13 residues. V dropped 3 bases and J dropped 4 bases, with 9 bases sitting between them. In germline, CDR1 is KGHSH, CDR2 LQKENI. DNA for the CDR3: TGTGCCAGCTCACCTGGACACGGCTATGGCTACACCTTC. It codes for CASSPGHGYGYTF. Using reference TRBV18 and TRBJ1-2 for the parts outside the CDR3, the full variable domain is NAGVMQNPRHLVRRRGQEARLRCSPMKGHSHVYWYRQLPEEGLKFMVYLQKENIIDESGMPKERFSAEFPKEGPSILRIQQVVRGDSAAYFCASSPGHGYGYTFGSGTRLTVV.

The chain combines TRBV6-1 with TRBJ1-2; D call uncertain. This CDR3 spans 15 amino acids. Per the germline V gene, CDR1 is MNHNS and CDR2 is SASEGT. Trimming removed 0 bases from V and 4 bases from J, with 12 bases in between. In DNA form, the CDR3 reads TGTGCCAGCAGTGAAGCGGCGGGCCTGGGCTATGGCTACACCTTC. Protein product: CASSEAAGLGYGYTF.

This clone was detected only a few times. The rearrangement links TRBV12-1 to TRBJ2-1; the D call TRBD2 from the table was never checked on the DNA. TRBV12-1 is assigned pseudogene status. The CDR3 sequence is 17 residues long. CDR3 sequence (DNA): TGTGCCAGCAGCTGGGGGACTCGAAGGGCCTCCTACAATGAGCAGTTCTTC. This codes for CASSWGTRRASYNEQFF.

This rearrangement joins TRBV19 to TRBJ1-1; 7 bases are a match to TRBD1. Germline V lookup: CDR1 LNHDA, CDR2 SQIVND (reference sequence). The V segment lost 6 bases and the J segment 3 bases; nucleotides outside the gene matches: 10. The CDR3 has 15 residues. In nucleotides, the CDR3 is TGTGCCAGTAGGCCTCGAGGGGGCATCGACACTGAAGCTTTCTTT. Amino acids: CASRPRGGIDTEAFF.